This TCR beta chain was sequenced during a study of blood T cell repertoires in COVID-19. For the study at large: COVID-19 samples from acute and convalescent phases originated in the United States, Italy and Spain. T cells, B-cell-depleted T cells, or PBMCs provided the cDNA or gDNA that served as material.

Original analysis: Amplification of reference gene primers was used by the study to estimate nucleated cell counts. The table came from immunoSEQ multiplex PCR; TCRdb's copy has only in-frame clones and leaves some out. That table is the source of V, J and clone size, and D and trimming were worked out from the DNA. Seen here are 30,000 to 45,000 clones, roughly four fifths observed once, and the top ten hold less than 50%. Looked up from germline, CDR1 is KGHSH and CDR2 is LQKENI. V lost 3 bases and J lost 6; bases outside the gene matches: 8. The CDR3 is 15 amino acids. This TCR was recovered from a human donor in a cohort sampled during active or convalescent COVID-19. The donor label of this sample is uncertain. Sample: peripheral blood. V usage is TRBV18 and J usage is TRBJ2-7; TRBD1 matches 10 bases. The CDR3 loop is CASSPDRGAGGEQYF. The CDR3 DNA reads as TGTGCCAGCTCACCGGACAGGGGGGCTGGGGGCGAGCAGTACTTC.